Sequencing of this T cell receptor (beta chain) was carried out in a study of blood T cell repertoires in COVID-19. TCRdb's copy holds only in-frame clones and misses some; the assay was immunoSEQ multiplex PCR. The profile shows a few hundred thousand clones, around four fifths of them singletons. The length of the CDR3 is 15 residues. In germline, CDR1 is MNHEY, CDR2 SMNVEV (reference sequence). V lost 5 bases and J lost 2, with 13 bases in between. The specimen sequenced was peripheral blood. This clonotype originated in a man aged 25 to 40 with active or convalescent COVID-19. The chain recombines TRBV27 with TRBJ1-5, with a possible D match to TRBD1 (5 bases). The CDR3 nucleotides read TGTGCCAGCAGTAAACAGGCTGGCGGCAATCAGCCCCAGCATTTT. It translates to CASSKQAGGNQPQHF.